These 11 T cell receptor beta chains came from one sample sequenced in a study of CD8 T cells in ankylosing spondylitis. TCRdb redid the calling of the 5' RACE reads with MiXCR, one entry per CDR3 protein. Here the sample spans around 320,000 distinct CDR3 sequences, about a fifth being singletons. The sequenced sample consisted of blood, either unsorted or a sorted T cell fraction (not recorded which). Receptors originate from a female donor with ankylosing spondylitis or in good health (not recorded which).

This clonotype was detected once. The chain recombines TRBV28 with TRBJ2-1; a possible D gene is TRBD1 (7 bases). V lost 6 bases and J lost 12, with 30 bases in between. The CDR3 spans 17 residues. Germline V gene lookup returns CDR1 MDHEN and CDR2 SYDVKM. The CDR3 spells CASRRTGGIKGLIGQFF. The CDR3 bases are TGTGCCAGCAGGAGGACAGGAGGGATCAAGGGATTAATTGGGCAGTTCTTC.

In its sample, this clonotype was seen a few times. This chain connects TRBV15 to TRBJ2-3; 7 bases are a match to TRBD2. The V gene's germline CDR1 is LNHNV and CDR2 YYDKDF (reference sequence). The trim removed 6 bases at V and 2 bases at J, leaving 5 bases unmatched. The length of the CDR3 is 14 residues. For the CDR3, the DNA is TGTGCCACCAGAGGGAGGGCCTCCACAGATACGCAGTATTTT. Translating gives CATRGRASTDTQYF.

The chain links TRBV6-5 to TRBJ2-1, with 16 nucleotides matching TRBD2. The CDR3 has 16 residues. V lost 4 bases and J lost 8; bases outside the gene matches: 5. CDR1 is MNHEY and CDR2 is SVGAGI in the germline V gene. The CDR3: CASSSGLAGGKDEQFF. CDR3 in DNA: TGTGCCAGCAGTTCGGGACTAGCGGGAGGGAAGGATGAGCAGTTCTTC.

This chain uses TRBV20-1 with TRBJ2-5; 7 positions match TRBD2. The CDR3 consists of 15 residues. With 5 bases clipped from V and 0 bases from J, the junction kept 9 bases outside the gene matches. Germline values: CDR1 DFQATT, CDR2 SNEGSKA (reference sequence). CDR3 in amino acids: CSAPRGEGYQETQYF. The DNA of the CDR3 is TGCAGTGCTCCTAGAGGGGAGGGCTACCAAGAGACCCAGTACTTC.

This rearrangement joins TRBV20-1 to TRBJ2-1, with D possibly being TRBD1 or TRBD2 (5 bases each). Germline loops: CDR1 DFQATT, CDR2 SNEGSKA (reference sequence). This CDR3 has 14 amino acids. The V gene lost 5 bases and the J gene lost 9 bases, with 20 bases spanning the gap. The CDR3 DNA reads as TGCAGTGCTCTCGCCACACTAGGGGTTGGTGAGCAGTTCTTC. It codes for CSALATLGVGEQFF.

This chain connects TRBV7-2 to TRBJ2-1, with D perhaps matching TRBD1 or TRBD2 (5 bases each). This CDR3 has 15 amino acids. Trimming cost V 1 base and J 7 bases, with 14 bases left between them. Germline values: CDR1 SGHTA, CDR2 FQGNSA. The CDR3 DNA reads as TGTGCCAGCAGCTTAGGGGACCCCTTGAGAAATGAGCAGTTCTTC. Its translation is CASSLGDPLRNEQFF.

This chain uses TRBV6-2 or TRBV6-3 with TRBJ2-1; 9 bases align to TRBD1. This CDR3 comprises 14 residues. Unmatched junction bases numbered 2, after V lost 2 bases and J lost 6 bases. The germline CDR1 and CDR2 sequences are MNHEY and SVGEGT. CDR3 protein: CASSYGDRVNEQFF. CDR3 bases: TGTGCCAGCAGTTACGGGGACAGGGTCAATGAGCAGTTCTTC.

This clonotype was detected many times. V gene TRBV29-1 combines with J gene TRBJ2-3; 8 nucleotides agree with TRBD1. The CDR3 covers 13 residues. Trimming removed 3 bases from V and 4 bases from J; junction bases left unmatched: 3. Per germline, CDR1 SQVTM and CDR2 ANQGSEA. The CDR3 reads CSVDRQGSDTQYF. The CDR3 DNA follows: TGCAGCGTTGACCGACAGGGGTCAGATACGCAGTATTTT.

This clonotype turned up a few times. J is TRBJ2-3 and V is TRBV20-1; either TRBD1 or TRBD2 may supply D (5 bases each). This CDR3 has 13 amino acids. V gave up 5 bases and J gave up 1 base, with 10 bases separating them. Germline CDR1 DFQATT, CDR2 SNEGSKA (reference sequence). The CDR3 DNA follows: TGCAGTGCTCACATGGGGGGCACAGATACGCAGTATTTT. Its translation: CSAHMGGTDTQYF.

The CDR3 nucleotides are TGTGCCAGCAGCTCCCGGACGGACAGGGATGCCGGGGAGCTGTTTTTT. Amino acids: CASSSRTDRDAGELFF. The rearrangement joins TRBV7-6 to TRBJ2-2; 8 bases fit TRBD1. From germline, CDR1 is SGHVS and CDR2 FNYEAQ. The CDR3 totals 16 residues. The V gene end was trimmed by 4 bases and the J gene end by 6 bases; junction bases not matched to a gene: 10.

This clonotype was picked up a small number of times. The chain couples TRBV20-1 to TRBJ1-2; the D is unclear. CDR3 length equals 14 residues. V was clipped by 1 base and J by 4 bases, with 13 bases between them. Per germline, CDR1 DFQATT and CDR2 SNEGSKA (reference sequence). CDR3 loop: CSARVEDQPYGYTF. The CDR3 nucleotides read TGCAGTGCTAGAGTCGAGGATCAGCCCTATGGCTACACCTTC.